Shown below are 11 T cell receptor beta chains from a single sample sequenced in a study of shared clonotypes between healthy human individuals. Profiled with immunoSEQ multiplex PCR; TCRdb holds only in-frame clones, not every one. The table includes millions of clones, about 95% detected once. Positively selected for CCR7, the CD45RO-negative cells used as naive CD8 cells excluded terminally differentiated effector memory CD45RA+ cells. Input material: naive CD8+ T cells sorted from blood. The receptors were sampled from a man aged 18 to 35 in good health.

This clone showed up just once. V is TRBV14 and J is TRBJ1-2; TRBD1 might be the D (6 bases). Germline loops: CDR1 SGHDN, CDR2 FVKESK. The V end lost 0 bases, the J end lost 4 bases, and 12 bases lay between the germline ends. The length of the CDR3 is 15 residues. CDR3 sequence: CASSQDRGIPYGYTF. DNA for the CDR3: TGTGCCAGCAGCCAAGACAGGGGCATACCCTATGGCTACACCTTC.

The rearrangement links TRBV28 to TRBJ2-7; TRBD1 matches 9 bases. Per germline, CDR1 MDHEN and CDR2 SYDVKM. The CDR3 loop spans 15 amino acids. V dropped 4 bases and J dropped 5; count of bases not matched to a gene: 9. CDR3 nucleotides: TGTGCCAGCAGTTCCGAACAGGGGGCGTCCGACGAGCAGTACTTC. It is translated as CASSSEQGASDEQYF.

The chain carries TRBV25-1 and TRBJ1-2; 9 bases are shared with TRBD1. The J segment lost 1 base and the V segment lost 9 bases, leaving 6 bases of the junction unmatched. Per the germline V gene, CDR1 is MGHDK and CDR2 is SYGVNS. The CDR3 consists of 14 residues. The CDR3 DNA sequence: TGTGCCAGTGGTCAGACAGGGGGTAACTATGGCTACACCTTC. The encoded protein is CASGQTGGNYGYTF.

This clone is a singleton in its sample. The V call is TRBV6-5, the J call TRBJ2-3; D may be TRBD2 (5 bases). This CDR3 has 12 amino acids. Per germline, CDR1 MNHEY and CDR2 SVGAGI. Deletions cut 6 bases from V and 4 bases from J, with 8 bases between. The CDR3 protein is CASRHGADTQYF. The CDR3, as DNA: TGTGCCAGCAGGCACGGGGCAGATACGCAGTATTTT.

As DNA, the CDR3 is TGCGCCAGCAGTGACCCAGGGGACTCCTATAATTCACCCCTCCACTTT. It encodes CASSDPGDSYNSPLHF. V gene TRBV10-2 combines with J gene TRBJ1-6; tentatively, D is TRBD1 (6 bases). This CDR3 has 16 residues. Germline V CDR1 and CDR2: WSHSY, SAAADI. Trimming pared 3 bases from V and 0 bases from J, leaving 9 bases between.

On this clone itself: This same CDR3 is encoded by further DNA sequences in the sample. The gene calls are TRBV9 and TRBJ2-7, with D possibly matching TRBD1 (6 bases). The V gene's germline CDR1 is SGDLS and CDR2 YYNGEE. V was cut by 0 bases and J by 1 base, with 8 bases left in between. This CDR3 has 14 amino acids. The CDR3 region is CASSVGGQSYEQYF. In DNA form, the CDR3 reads TGTGCCAGCAGCGTAGGGGGGCAGTCCTACGAGCAGTACTTC.

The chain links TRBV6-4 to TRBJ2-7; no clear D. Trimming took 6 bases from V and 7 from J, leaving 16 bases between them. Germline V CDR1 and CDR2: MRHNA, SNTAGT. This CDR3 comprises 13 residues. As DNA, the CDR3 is TGTGCCAGCAGCTCACACGGTCCCTGGGAGCAGTACTTC. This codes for CASSSHGPWEQYF.

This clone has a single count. CDR3 amino acids: CASSERDPGADEQYF. As DNA, the CDR3 is TGCGCCAGCAGTGAGAGAGATCCAGGGGCGGACGAGCAGTACTTC. The gene calls are TRBV10-1 and TRBJ2-7, with D tentatively TRBD1 (6 bases). The CDR3 has 15 amino acids. Germline V gene sequence: CDR1 WNHNN, CDR2 SYGVQD (reference sequence). Trimming took off 2 bases at V and 5 bases at J, with 16 bases between the two ends.

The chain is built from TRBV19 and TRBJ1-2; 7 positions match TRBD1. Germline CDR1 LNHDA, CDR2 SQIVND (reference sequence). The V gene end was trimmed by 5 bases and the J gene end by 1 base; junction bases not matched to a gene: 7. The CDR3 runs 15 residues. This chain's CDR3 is CASSATRDSNYGYTF. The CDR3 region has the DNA TGTGCCAGTAGTGCGACCCGGGACAGTAACTATGGCTACACCTTC.

The CDR3 reads CASSSVAGTQETQYF. The DNA for the CDR3 is TGCGCCAGCAGCTCCGTAGCGGGGACGCAAGAGACCCAGTACTTC. The chain employs TRBV5-1 and TRBJ2-5; 8 nucleotides line up with TRBD2. This CDR3 has 15 amino acids. J lost 2 bases, V lost 3 bases, and 6 bases had no gene match. Looked up from germline, CDR1 is SGHRS and CDR2 is YFSETQ. Combining the CDR3 with reference TRBV5-1 and TRBJ2-5 gives the whole variable domain KAGVTQTPRYLIKTRGQQVTLSCSPISGHRSVSWYQQTPGQGLQFLFEYFSETQRNKGNFPGRFSGRQFSNSRSEMNVSTLELGDSALYLCASSSVAGTQETQYFGPGTRLLVL.

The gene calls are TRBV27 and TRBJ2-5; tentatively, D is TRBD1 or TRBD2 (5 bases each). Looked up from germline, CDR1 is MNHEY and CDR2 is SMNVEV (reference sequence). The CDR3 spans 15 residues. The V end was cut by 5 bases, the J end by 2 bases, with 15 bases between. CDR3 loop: CASSPGIDRQETQYF. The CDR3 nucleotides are TGTGCCAGCAGTCCGGGGATTGACAGACAAGAGACCCAGTACTTC.